The present T cell receptor (beta chain) was sequenced within a study of control samples from healthy donors and cancer patients (dated by TCRdb to 2018 to 2021). Note on this clone: The target of this receptor is not known. The record has no base qualities; no much larger clone is one base away.

The library was made by the immunoSEQ multiplex PCR assay. TCRdb holds this immuneACCESS table with in-frame rearrangements only. Some clones are missing; in checked studies, unresolved V genes explain under half, and the rest has no known cause. In this sample the table shows 70,000 to 90,000 clones, 94% of which occur a single time. The ten most abundant clones make up approximately 6% of the sample. The CDR3 spans 12 residues, from the cysteine through the phenylalanine. Only the CDR3 portion is preserved as DNA: 36 bases, with reading frame beginning at the first base. V was cut back by 4 bases and J by 6 bases, leaving a gap of 6 bases between them. Via the germline V gene (reference sequence), CDR1 is LNHDA and CDR2 SQIVND.

The receptor chain draws on TRBV19 and TRBJ1-4; no D segment can be confidently identified. The sequenced material came from blood. This clonotype was obtained from a woman between 35 and 50 years old in good health. The base sequence is TGTGCCAGTAGTAGGTCCGATGAAAAACTGTTTTTT. Its protein is CASSRSDEKLFF.